This T cell receptor (beta chain) was obtained from a study of regulatory T cells in long-lasting Graves disease. Described time point: persistent/refractory GD, antithyroid drugs over 5 years with positive TRAb. Generation of the TCR library employed RNA extracted from PBMCs. This clonotype was recorded a few times. The authors built TCR beta libraries using iRepertoire HTBI primers and Arm-PCR of CDR3 regions. A single record per CDR3 protein comes from TCRdb applying MiXCR to the multiplex PCR reads. The sample holds about 470,000 distinct CDR3 sequences, less than 25% seen once. This CDR3 is 16 amino acids long. Trimming cost V 2 bases and J 4 bases; bases outside gene matches: 6. Germline V gives CDR1 MNHEY, CDR2 SVGEGT.

The chain employs TRBV6-2 or TRBV6-3 and TRBJ2-1; 9 bases match TRBD2. Specimen: peripheral blood mononuclear cells (PBMCs), collected when the disease was refractory, from a patient treated with antithyroid drugs. The origin of this receptor is a female donor with Graves disease. In DNA form, the CDR3 reads TGTGCCAGCAGTTACGGCCTAGCGGGAAGGTACAATGAGCAGTTCTTC. Amino acid sequence: CASSYGLAGRYNEQFF.